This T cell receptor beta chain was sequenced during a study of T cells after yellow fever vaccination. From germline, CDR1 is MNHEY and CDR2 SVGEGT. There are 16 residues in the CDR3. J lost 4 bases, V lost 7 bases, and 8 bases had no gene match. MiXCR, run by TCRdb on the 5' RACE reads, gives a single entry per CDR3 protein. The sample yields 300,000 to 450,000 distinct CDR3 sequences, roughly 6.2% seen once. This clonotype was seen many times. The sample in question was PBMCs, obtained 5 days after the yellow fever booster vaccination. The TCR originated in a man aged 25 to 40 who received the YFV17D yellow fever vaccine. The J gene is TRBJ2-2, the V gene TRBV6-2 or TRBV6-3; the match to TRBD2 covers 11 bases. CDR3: CASTLSSGRPTGELFF. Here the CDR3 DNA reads TGTGCCAGCACCCTCTCTAGCGGGAGGCCCACCGGGGAGCTGTTTTTT.